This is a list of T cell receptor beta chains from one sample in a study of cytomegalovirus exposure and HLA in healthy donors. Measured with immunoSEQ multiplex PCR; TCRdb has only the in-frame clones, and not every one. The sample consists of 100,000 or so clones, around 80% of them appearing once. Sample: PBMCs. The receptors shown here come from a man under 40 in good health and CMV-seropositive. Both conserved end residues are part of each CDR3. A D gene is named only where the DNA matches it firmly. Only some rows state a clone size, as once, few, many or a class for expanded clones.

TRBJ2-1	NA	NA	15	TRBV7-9	CASSLATGTYNEQFF	TGTGCCAGCAGCTTAGCTACGGGGACCTACAATGAGCAGTTCTTC
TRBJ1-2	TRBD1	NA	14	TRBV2	CASSDQGVNYGYTF	TGTGCCAGCAGTGACCAGGGGGTAAACTATGGCTACACCTTC
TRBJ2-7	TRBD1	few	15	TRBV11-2	CASSLATGGAYEQYF	TGTGCCAGCAGCTTAGCGACAGGGGGCGCCTACGAGCAGTACTTC
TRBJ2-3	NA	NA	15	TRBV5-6	CASSLGGISTDTQYF	TGTGCCAGCAGCTTGGGAGGGATCAGCACAGATACGCAGTATTTT
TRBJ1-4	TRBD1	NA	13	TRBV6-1	CASRINRGEKLFF	TGTGCCAGCAGGATCAACAGGGGCGAAAAACTGTTTTTT
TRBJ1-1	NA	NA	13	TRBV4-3	CASSQGRNTEAFF	TGCGCCAGCAGCCAAGGTAGGAACACTGAAGCTTTCTTT
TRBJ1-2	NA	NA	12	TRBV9	CASSVVAGGYTF	TGTGCCAGCAGCGTAGTTGCGGGCGGCTACACCTTC
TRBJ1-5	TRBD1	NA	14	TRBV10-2	CASSVQGAGQPQHF	TGCGCCAGCAGTGTACAGGGGGCAGGTCAGCCCCAGCATTTT
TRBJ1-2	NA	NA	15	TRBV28	CASTTSGGTSGGYTF	TGTGCCAGCACCACCTCTGGGGGGACCTCGGGTGGCTACACCTTC
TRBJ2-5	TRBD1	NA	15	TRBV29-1	CSVDSRGQWKETQYF	TGCAGCGTTGACTCTAGGGGGCAATGGAAAGAGACCCAGTACTTC
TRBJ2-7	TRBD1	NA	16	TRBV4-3	CASSQGIQGAYYEQYF	TGCGCCAGCAGCCAAGGGATCCAGGGGGCCTACTACGAGCAGTACTTC
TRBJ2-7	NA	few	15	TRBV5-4	CASSPGQFGSYEQYF	TGTGCCAGCAGCCCTGGACAGTTCGGCTCCTACGAGCAGTACTTC
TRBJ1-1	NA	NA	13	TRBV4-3	CASSPGAVIEAFF	TGCGCCAGCAGCCCAGGGGCCGTCATTGAAGCTTTCTTT
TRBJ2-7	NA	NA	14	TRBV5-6	CASSPANRAYEQYF	TGTGCCAGCAGCCCCGCGAACAGGGCATACGAGCAGTACTTC
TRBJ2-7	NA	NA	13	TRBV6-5	CASRGPTEYEQYF	TGTGCCAGCAGGGGCCCGACAGAATACGAGCAGTACTTC
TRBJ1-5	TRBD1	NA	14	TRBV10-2	CASTDRAANQPQHF	TGCGCCAGCACGGACAGGGCGGCCAATCAGCCCCAGCATTTT
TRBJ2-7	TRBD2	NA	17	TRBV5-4	CASSLRGLAGAPGEQYF	TGTGCCAGCAGCTTGCGGGGACTAGCGGGGGCCCCAGGGGAGCAGTACTTC
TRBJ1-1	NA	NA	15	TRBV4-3	CASSQGAGAVTEAFF	TGCGCCAGCAGCCAAGGAGCAGGGGCGGTCACTGAAGCTTTCTTT
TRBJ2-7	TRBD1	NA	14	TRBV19	CASSISDRGYEQYF	TGTGCCAGTAGTATTTCGGACAGGGGCTACGAGCAGTACTTC
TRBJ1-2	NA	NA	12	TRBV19	CASSPRNYGYTF	TGTGCCAGTAGTCCTAGAAACTATGGCTACACCTTC
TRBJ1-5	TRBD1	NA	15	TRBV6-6	CASSYGQGGGQPQHF	TGTGCCAGCAGTTATGGACAGGGTGGCGGTCAGCCCCAGCATTTT
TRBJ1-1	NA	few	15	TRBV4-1	CASSQPTGVNTEAFF	TGCGCCAGCAGCCAACCCACAGGCGTGAACACTGAAGCTTTCTTT
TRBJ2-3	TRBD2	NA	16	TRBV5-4	CASRAPGTSGSDTQYF	TGTGCCAGCAGGGCGCCCGGGACTAGCGGGTCAGATACGCAGTATTTT
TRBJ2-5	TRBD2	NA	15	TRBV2	CASSPTSGGGETQYF	TGTGCCAGCAGCCCGACTAGCGGGGGTGGGGAGACCCAGTACTTC
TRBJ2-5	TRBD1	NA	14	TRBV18	CASSSLGTEETQYF	TGTGCCAGCTCGTCTTTGGGGACAGAAGAGACCCAGTACTTC
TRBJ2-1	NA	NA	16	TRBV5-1	CVSSLMAQSSYNEQFF	TGCGTCAGCAGCTTGATGGCACAAAGCTCCTACAATGAGCAGTTCTTC
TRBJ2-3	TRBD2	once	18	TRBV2	CASSGVAGGRIPTDTQYF	TGTGCCAGCAGTGGGGTAGCGGGGGGGCGAATCCCCACAGATACGCAGTATTTT
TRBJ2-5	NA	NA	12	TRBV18	CASSPPYETQYF	TGTGCCAGCTCACCACCATATGAGACCCAGTACTTC
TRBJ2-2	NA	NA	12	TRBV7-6	CASRGGSGELFF	TGTGCCAGCAGAGGAGGATCCGGGGAGCTGTTTTTT
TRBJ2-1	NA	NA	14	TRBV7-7	CASSPMRGLNEQFF	TGTGCTAGCAGCCCCATGCGGGGGCTAAATGAGCAGTTCTTC
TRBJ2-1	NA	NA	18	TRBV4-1	CASSPLTAGTISYNEQFF	TGCGCCAGCAGCCCCTTGACGGCGGGAACCATATCCTACAATGAGCAGTTCTTC
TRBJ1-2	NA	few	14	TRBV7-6	CASSPTANSMGYTF	TGTGCCAGCAGCCCCACAGCCAATAGTATGGGCTACACCTTC
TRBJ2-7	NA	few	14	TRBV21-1	CASSKPDSSYEQYF	TGTGCCAGCAGCAAGCCGGACAGCTCCTACGAGCAGTACTTC
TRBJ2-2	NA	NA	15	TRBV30	CAWSKVAGNTGELFF	TGTGCCTGGAGTAAAGTGGCAGGGAACACCGGGGAGCTGTTTTTT